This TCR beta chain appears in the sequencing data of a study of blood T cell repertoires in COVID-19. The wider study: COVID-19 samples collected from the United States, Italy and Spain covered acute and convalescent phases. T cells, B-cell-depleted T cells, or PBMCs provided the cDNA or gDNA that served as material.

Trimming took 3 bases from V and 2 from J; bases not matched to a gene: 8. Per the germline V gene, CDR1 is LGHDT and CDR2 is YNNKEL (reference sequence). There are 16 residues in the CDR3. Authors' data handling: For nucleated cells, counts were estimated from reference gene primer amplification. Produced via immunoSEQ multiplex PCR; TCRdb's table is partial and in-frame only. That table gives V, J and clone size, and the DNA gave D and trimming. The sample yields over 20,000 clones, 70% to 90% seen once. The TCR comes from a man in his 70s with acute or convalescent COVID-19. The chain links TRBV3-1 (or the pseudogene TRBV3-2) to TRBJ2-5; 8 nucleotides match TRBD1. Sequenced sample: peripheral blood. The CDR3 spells CASSQSSGTGQETQYF. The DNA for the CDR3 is TGTGCCAGCAGCCAGAGTTCGGGGACAGGTCAAGAGACCCAGTACTTC.